A single T cell receptor beta chain is shown here with its context. Its antigen specificity is not known. Base qualities were left out, and no much larger clone turns up one base away. TCR beta repertoires were profiled from peripheral blood of about a dozen young patients with multiple sclerosis to demonstrate the VDJtools post-analysis software. The multiple sclerosis patients were children and adolescents ranging in age from 6 to 15 years. Reading from cysteine to phenylalanine, the CDR3 counts 14 amino acids. This entry keeps only the CDR3 DNA: 42 bases, framed from base 1. From a lookup of the germline V gene, CDR1 and CDR2 are SNHLY and FYNNEI. The germline ends are 20 bases apart after V is trimmed by 7 bases and J by 8 bases. The sample belongs to a study of post-analysis software for immune sequencing data (dated by TCRdb to 2014 to 2015). Study-wide context: Recorded disease courses included relapsing-remitting, secondary progressive and progressive-relapsing multiple sclerosis, with some patients lacking subtype annotation. A subset of samples was prepared in parallel using single-end sample barcoding, then pooled and co-amplified after Illumina adapter ligation. The patient repertoires were compared against some twelve previously published healthy control repertoires obtained from donors aged about 6 to 26 years.

What the work shows at the level of the full study, not this receptor alone: When samples were clustered directly using the F measure, samples prepared in the same batch co-clustered strongly, which prompted a batch-effect correction. The multiple sclerosis patient group was slightly younger than the control group. Significantly higher frequencies in patients than in controls were found for roughly 5 TRBV segments, including TRBV5-6, TRBV5-1 and TRBV20-1. Normalized Chao1 diversity was significantly lower in multiple sclerosis patients than controls, suggesting substantial peripheral T-cell clonal expansion.

Library preparation used PCR. Data came from an Illumina HiSeq 2500. To reduce PCR and sequencing biases, unique molecular identifiers were built into the TCR beta cDNA libraries. Roughly 500,000 cDNA molecules were obtained per 1 to 10 million input T cells, so each molecule approximated one T cell. The same protocol used for the earlier healthy control dataset was applied to prepare and sequence the patient libraries. Within a given batch, samples were prepared together, multiplexed and sequenced on the same HiSeq lane. The original pipeline was this. MIGEC handled the raw barcoded reads, throwing out single-read molecular identifier groups before consensus assembly and CDR3 extraction. VDJtools was used for post-analysis of the clonotype tables, and diversity was normalized by down-sampling every dataset to the size of the smallest sample. In repertoire overlap clustering, CDR3 amino acid sequences, but not nucleotide sequences, were matched to correct batch-related cross-sample contamination. Clones were called with MiXCR by TCRdb after fastp trimmed the public reads at Q25, and only in-frame beta chains were retained. When rows share a CDR3 protein, they turn into one entry using the most common DNA and genes. These V and J calls derive from TCRdb rather than the authors' analysis. This sample comprises almost 700,000 distinct CDR3 sequences, roughly three fifths of them detected only once. The ten largest account for 11% of the sample.

The chain links TRBV2 with TRBJ1-2; 6 matching bases give a weak D call of TRBD1. The source is a girl aged 2-10 years with multiple sclerosis. Sequences were obtained from blood. The DNA sequence follows: TGTGCCAGCACTCGGACAGCTACCTTGGGGGGCTACACCTTC. Translation gives CASTRTATLGGYTF.